This TCR beta chain was sequenced during a study of shared clonotypes between healthy human individuals. Libraries were prepared by immunoSEQ multiplex PCR; TCRdb keeps only in-frame clonotypes and omits some of them. This table has about 2 million clones, roughly 94% appearing once. In its sample, this clone was seen once. Naive CD8 cells lacked CD45RO, underwent positive selection for CCR7 and left out terminally differentiated effector memory CD45RA+ cells. This CDR3 has 13 residues. Per germline, CDR1 MNHNY and CDR2 SVGAGI (reference sequence). V lost 2 bases and J lost 4, with 8 bases in between.

The sequence came from a man aged 18 to 35 in good health. J is TRBJ1-2 and V is TRBV6-6; D call uncertain. The sample was naive CD8+ T cells sorted from blood. This chain's CDR3 is CASSYVSSYGYTF. The CDR3 region has the DNA TGTGCCAGCAGTTACGTGAGCAGCTATGGCTACACCTTC.